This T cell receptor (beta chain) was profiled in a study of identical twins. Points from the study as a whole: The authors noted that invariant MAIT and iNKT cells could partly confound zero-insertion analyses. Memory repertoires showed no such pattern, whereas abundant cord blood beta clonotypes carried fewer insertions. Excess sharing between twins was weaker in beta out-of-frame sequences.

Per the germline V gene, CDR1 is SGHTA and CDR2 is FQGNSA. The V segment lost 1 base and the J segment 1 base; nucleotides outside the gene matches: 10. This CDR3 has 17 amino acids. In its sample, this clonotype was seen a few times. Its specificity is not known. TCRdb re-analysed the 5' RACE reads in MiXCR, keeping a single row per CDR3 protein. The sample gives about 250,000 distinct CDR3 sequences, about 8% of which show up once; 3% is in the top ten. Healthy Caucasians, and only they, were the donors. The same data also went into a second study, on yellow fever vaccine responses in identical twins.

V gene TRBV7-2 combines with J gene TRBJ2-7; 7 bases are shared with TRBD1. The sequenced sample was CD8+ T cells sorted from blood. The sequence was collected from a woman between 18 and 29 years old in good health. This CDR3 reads CASSLGVGQGVSYEQYF. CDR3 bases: TGTGCCAGCAGCTTAGGTGTAGGGCAGGGGGTATCCTACGAGCAGTACTTC.